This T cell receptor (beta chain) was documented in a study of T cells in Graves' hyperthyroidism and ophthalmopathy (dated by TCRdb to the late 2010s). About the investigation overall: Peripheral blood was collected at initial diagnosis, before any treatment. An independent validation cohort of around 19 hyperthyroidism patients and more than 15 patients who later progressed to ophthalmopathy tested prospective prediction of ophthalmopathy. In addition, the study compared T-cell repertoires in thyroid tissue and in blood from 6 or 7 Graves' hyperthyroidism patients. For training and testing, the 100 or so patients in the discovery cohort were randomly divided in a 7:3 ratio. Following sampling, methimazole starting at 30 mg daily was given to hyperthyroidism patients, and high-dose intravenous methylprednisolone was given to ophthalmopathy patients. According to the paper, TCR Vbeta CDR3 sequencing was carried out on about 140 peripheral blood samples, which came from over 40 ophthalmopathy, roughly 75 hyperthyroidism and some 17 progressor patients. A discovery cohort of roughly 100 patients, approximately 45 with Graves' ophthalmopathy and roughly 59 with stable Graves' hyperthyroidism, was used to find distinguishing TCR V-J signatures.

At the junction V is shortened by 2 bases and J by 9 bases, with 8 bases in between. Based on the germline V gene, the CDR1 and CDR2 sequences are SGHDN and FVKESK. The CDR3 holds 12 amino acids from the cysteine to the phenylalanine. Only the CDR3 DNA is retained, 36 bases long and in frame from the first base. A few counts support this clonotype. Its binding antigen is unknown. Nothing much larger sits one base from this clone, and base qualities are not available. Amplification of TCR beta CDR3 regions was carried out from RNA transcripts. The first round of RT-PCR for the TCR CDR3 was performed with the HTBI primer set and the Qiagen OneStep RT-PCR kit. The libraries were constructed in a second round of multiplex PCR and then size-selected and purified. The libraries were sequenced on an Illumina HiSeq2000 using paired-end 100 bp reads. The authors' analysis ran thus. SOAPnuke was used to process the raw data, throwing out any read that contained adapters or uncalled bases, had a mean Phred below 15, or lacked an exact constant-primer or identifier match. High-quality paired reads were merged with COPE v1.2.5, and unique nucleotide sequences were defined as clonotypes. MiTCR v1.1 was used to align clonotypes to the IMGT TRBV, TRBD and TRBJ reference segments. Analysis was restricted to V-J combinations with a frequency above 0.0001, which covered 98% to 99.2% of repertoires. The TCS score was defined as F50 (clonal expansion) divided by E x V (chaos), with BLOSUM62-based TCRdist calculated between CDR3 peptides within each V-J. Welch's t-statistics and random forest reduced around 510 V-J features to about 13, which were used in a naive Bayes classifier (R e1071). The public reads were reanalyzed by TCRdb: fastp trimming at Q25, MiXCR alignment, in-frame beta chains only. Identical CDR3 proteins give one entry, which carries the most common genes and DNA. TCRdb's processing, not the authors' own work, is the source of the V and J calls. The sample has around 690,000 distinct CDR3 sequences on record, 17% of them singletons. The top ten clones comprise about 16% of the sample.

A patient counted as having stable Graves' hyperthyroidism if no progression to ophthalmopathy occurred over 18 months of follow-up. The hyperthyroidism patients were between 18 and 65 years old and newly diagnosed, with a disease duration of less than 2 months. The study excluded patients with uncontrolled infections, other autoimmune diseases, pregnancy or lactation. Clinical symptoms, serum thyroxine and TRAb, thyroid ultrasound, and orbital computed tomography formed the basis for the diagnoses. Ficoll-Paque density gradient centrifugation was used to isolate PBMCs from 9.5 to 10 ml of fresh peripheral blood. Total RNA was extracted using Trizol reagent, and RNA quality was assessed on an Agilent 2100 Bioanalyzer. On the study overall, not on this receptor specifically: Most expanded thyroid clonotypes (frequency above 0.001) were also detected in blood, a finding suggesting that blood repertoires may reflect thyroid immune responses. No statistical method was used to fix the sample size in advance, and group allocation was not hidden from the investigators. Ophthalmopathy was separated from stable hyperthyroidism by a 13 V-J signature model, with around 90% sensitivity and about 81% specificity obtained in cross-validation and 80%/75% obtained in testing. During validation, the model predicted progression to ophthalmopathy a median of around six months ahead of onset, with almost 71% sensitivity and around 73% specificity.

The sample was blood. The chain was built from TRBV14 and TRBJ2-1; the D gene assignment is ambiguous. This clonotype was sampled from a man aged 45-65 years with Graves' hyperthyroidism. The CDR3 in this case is CASSQNYLEQFF. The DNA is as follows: TGTGCCAGCAGCCAAAACTACCTTGAGCAGTTCTTC.